The next 31 T cell receptor beta chains were all read from a single sample in a study of CD8+ T cells in alopecia areata. The sample's treatment: oral pan-JAK inhibitor, 5-10 mg twice daily. cDNA serving as the sequencing template came from extracted, reverse transcribed RNA. Measured with immunoSEQ multiplex PCR; TCRdb has only the in-frame clones, and not every one. Here the sample spans roughly 180,000 clones, 45% to 75% being singletons. The sequencing here drew on CD4+ T cells sorted from blood, taken at week 4, from a patient treated with tofacitinib. The receptors were sampled from a human donor with alopecia areata.

The V call is TRBV7-8, the J call TRBJ2-3, with 10 bases matching TRBD1. V lost 10 bases to trimming and J lost 4 bases; unmatched junction nucleotides: 11. The CDR3 runs to 15 residues. Per germline, CDR1 SGHVS and CDR2 FQNEAQ. Here the CDR3 reads CATVGQGDRPDTQYF. The CDR3 DNA reads as TGTGCCACCGTTGGACAGGGGGACCGTCCAGATACGCAGTATTTT.

The chain combines TRBV30 with TRBJ1-5; possible D gene TRBD1, 6 bases. The CDR3 extends over 13 amino acids. Germline loops: CDR1 GTSNPN, CDR2 SVGIG (reference sequence). Trimming took off 1 base at V and 4 bases at J, with 8 bases between the two ends. The CDR3 coding sequence is TGTGCCTGGAGTGAACAGGGAAATCAGCCCCAGCATTTT. Protein: CAWSEQGNQPQHF.

The chain links TRBV30 to TRBJ1-1; TRBD1 might be the D (6 bases). Trimming shortened V by 2 bases and J by 1 base, and 14 bases separated the two germline ends. The CDR3 sequence is 15 residues long. In germline, CDR1 is GTSNPN, CDR2 SVGIG (reference sequence). CDR3 nucleotides: TGTGCCTGGAGTCCATTAGACAGGACGAACACTGAAGCTTTCTTT. It encodes CAWSPLDRTNTEAFF.

Only a few counts were recorded for this clone. This chain links TRBV7-2 with TRBJ1-6; the D gene is possibly TRBD1 (6 bases). The germline gives CDR1 SGHTA, CDR2 FQGNSA. Trimming cost V 5 bases and J 13 bases, with 21 bases left between them. The CDR3 sequence is 15 residues long. DNA for the CDR3: TGTGCCAGCAGCCCGGGGGCAGGGAGGACTTCCCCCCTCCACTTT. Encoded protein: CASSPGAGRTSPLHF.

In its sample, this clone was seen a few times. V gene TRBV4-2 combines with J gene TRBJ2-2; D remains unclear. The CDR3 has 14 residues. V was pared by 0 bases and J by 7 bases, with 9 bases between. Per germline, CDR1 LGHNA and CDR2 YNFKEQ. CDR3 in amino acids: CASSQDRGGGELFF. In DNA, the CDR3 is TGTGCCAGCAGCCAAGATCGTGGCGGCGGGGAGCTGTTTTTT.

This clone was detected once. This chain uses TRBV5-1 with TRBJ1-2; weak D call: TRBD1 (5 bases). V lost 0 bases and J 5 bases, leaving 14 bases between the germline ends. CDR3 length equals 15 residues. From germline, CDR1 is SGHRS and CDR2 YFSETQ. The CDR3 DNA reads TGCGCCAGCAGCTTGGAAGTAGCAGGGTCATATGGCTACACCTTC. Its protein product is CASSLEVAGSYGYTF.

The chain is built from TRBV15 and TRBJ2-3; no definite D call. The CDR3 totals 13 residues. Per germline, CDR1 LNHNV and CDR2 YYDKDF (reference sequence). V was shortened by 0 bases and J by 5 bases, with 6 bases between the two germline ends. The CDR3 loop is CATSRDGKDTQYF. The CDR3 DNA follows: TGTGCCACCAGCAGAGATGGGAAAGATACGCAGTATTTT.

This sequence joins TRBV29-1 and TRBJ1-1; 8 nucleotides match TRBD1. Germline V CDR1 and CDR2: SQVTM, ANQGSEA. The CDR3 covers 13 residues. Trimming took 7 bases from V and 0 from J; bases not matched to a gene: 4. The CDR3 sequence: CSAGQGVNTEAFF. In DNA, the CDR3 is TGCAGCGCAGGACAGGGTGTGAACACTGAAGCTTTCTTT.

This clone has just one count. V gene TRBV11-2 combines with J gene TRBJ2-1; 7 nucleotides agree with TRBD1. Germline V gene data show CDR1 as SGHAT and CDR2 as FQNNGV. CDR3 length: 12 amino acids. The V segment lost 5 bases and the J segment 10 bases; nucleotides outside the gene matches: 5. The CDR3 region has the DNA TGTGCCAGCAGCGCGTCGACAGGGGAGCAGTTCTTC. This encodes CASSASTGEQFF.

Only a few counts were recorded for this clone. This rearrangement joins TRBV2 to TRBJ1-5; D not resolved. Trimming removed 10 bases at V and 6 bases at J, with 19 bases between. The CDR3 has 14 amino acids. Germline V gives CDR1 SNHLY, CDR2 FYNNEI. CDR3 sequence reads: CATSEVRGTQPQHF. Written as DNA, the CDR3 is TGTGCCACCTCCGAGGTACGGGGAACTCAGCCCCAGCATTTT.

The CDR3 coding sequence is TGCGCCAGCAGCCAAGGGCCGTGGGCCTCGAACACTGAAGCTTTCTTT. Translation gives CASSQGPWASNTEAFF. The rearrangement joins TRBV4-1 to TRBJ1-1; D uncertain. V lost 1 base and J 1 base, leaving 13 bases between the germline ends. Germline CDR1 and CDR2: MGHRA and YSYEKL. There are 16 residues in the CDR3.

The chain joins TRBV2 to TRBJ1-4; 8 positions agree with TRBD1. The junction had 6 bases not matched to a gene; V was cut back by 6 bases and J by 6 bases. The CDR3 loop spans 14 amino acids. Germline V gene lookup returns CDR1 SNHLY and CDR2 FYNNEI. The CDR3, as DNA: TGTGCCAGCAGCGGACAGGGTTGGGATGAAAAACTGTTTTTT. Residues: CASSGQGWDEKLFF. The whole variable domain, remainder taken from reference TRBV2 and TRBJ1-4, is EPEVTQTPSHQVTQMGQEVILRCVPISNHLYFYWYRQILGQKVEFLVSFYNNEISEKSEIFDDQFSVERPDGSNFTLKIRSTKLEDSAMYFCASSGQGWDEKLFFGSGTQLSVL.

This sequence joins TRBV5-1 and TRBJ1-4; possibly TRBD1 for D (6 bases). The ends were cut back, 1 base at V and 6 bases at J, with 13 bases in the middle. Germline values: CDR1 SGHRS, CDR2 YFSETQ. This CDR3 is 15 amino acids long. The DNA for the CDR3 is TGCGCCAGCAGCTTGAGGGGGAGGACGGATGAAAAACTGTTTTTT. This gives the protein CASSLRGRTDEKLFF.

This chain joins TRBV29-1 and TRBJ2-7; 7 positions agree with TRBD1. The V gene end was trimmed by 7 bases and the J gene end by 1 base; junction bases not matched to a gene: 13. In germline, CDR1 is SQVTM, CDR2 ANQGSEA. The CDR3 runs 15 residues. The CDR3 region is CSARETGSFSYEQYF. For the CDR3, the DNA is TGCAGCGCCAGGGAGACAGGGTCTTTTTCCTACGAGCAGTACTTC.

This clone was observed once. The chain employs TRBV28 and TRBJ2-6; weak D call: TRBD2 (6 bases). Germline V CDR1 and CDR2: MDHEN, SYDVKM. V was cut by 2 bases and J by 4 bases, with 18 bases left in between. This CDR3 has 18 residues. The CDR3 DNA is TGTGCCAGCAGTTTAAGGCTTGGAGGGAGGTCAGGGGCCAACGTCCTGACTTTC. It is translated as CASSLRLGGRSGANVLTF.

CDR3 in amino acids: CAWSATYGTGGSTDTQYF. CDR3 nucleotides: TGTGCCTGGAGTGCCACTTACGGGACAGGGGGCAGCACAGATACGCAGTATTTT. This chain links TRBV30 with TRBJ2-3; the match to TRBD1 covers 12 bases. The V gene end was trimmed by 1 base and the J gene end by 0 bases; junction bases not matched to a gene: 8. The CDR3 is made up of 18 amino acids. CDR1 and CDR2 from the germline V gene are GTSNPN and SVGIG (reference sequence).

J is TRBJ2-5 and V is TRBV4-2; D not resolved. Trimming took 0 bases from V and 1 from J, leaving 6 bases between them. In germline, CDR1 is LGHNA, CDR2 YNFKEQ. The CDR3 covers 14 residues. In DNA, the CDR3 is TGTGCCAGCAGCCAAGATCTGAGCCAAGAGACCCAGTACTTC. Its protein is CASSQDLSQETQYF.

The chain uses TRBV30 and TRBJ2-7, with TRBD1 as a possible D gene (6 bases). Germline V gene lookup returns CDR1 GTSNPN and CDR2 SVGIG (reference sequence). The CDR3 has 13 amino acids. The V and J ends lost 5 bases and 2 bases respectively, with 13 bases between them. CDR3 region: CAWARTVTYEQYF. CDR3 DNA sequence: TGTGCCTGGGCCAGGACAGTGACCTACGAGCAGTACTTC.

The V gene is TRBV6-5, the J gene TRBJ1-2; D perhaps matches TRBD1 (6 bases). Germline V gives CDR1 MNHEY, CDR2 SVGAGI. The CDR3 totals 13 residues. V was shortened by 7 bases and J by 6 bases, with 15 bases between the two germline ends. The chain's CDR3 is CASTRGGADGYTF. The CDR3 DNA reads as TGTGCCAGCACCCGAGGGGGGGCGGATGGCTACACCTTC.

The sample holds a few counts of this clone. The V gene is TRBV30, the J gene TRBJ2-5, with D hard to call. V was shortened by 2 bases and J by 2 bases, with 9 bases between the two germline ends. CDR3 size: 13 residues. Germline V CDR1 and CDR2: GTSNPN, SVGIG (reference sequence). CDR3: CAWSIGIQETQYF. For the CDR3, the DNA is TGTGCCTGGAGTATCGGAATACAAGAGACCCAGTACTTC.

This clone was counted between two and nine times. The chain carries TRBV2 and TRBJ2-5; D call uncertain. The CDR3 has 11 residues. V lost 4 bases and J lost 5, with 5 bases in between. Germline V gene sequence: CDR1 SNHLY, CDR2 FYNNEI. The CDR3 DNA sequence: TGTGCCAGCAGTGCGCGGGAGACCCAGTACTTC. It specifies CASSARETQYF.

J is TRBJ1-3 and V is TRBV5-4; D gene ambiguous. The CDR3 loop spans 14 amino acids. The V and J ends lost 1 base and 0 bases respectively, with 5 bases between them. The germline V gene encodes CDR1 SGHNT and CDR2 YYREEE (reference sequence). CDR3 nucleotide sequence: TGTGCCAGCAGCTTGTACAGCTCTGGAAACACCATATATTTT. This sequence encodes CASSLYSSGNTIYF.

Only a few counts were recorded for this clone. The rearrangement joins TRBV18 to TRBJ2-7; weak D call: TRBD2 (7 bases). The CDR3 runs to 15 residues. Trimming cost V 0 bases and J 4 bases, with 13 bases left between them. CDR1 KGHSH and CDR2 LQKENI come from the germline V gene. CDR3 coding DNA: TGTGCCAGCTCACCACCGGGGCGGGGGCAATACGAGCAGTACTTC. It yields the protein CASSPPGRGQYEQYF.

This clone appeared a single time. The chain recombines TRBV29-1 with TRBJ1-5; TRBD1 matches at 10 bases. With V trimmed by 2 bases and J by 7 bases, 14 bases remained unmatched. The CDR3 contains 17 residues. From germline, CDR1 is SQVTM and CDR2 ANQGSEA. CDR3 amino acids: CSVEKDPGQGKYQPQHF. CDR3 bases: TGCAGCGTTGAAAAGGATCCGGGACAGGGGAAATACCAGCCCCAGCATTTT.

The V call is TRBV15, the J call TRBJ2-7; 11 bases align to TRBD1. In germline, CDR1 is LNHNV, CDR2 YYDKDF (reference sequence). V gave up 4 bases and J gave up 4 bases; unmatched junction bases: 6. This CDR3 spans 15 amino acids. CDR3 in amino acids: CATSIRTGGEYEQYF. The CDR3 DNA is TGTGCCACCAGCATACGGACAGGGGGCGAATACGAGCAGTACTTC. Using reference TRBV15 and TRBJ2-7 for the parts outside the CDR3, the full variable domain is DAMVIQNPRYQVTQFGKPVTLSCSQTLNHNVMYWYQQKSSQAPKLLFHYYDKDFNNEADTPDNFQSRRPNTSFCFLDIRSPGLGDTAMYLCATSIRTGGEYEQYFGPGTRLTVT.

This chain links TRBV29-1 with TRBJ1-2, with TRBD1 matching 9 bases. Per germline, CDR1 SQVTM and CDR2 ANQGSEA. The CDR3 contains 13 residues. V lost 7 bases to trimming and J lost 10 bases; unmatched junction nucleotides: 13. CDR3 residues: CSATDRGARVYTF. The DNA for the CDR3 is TGCAGCGCGACAGACAGGGGGGCCCGGGTCTACACCTTC.

The CDR3 region is CASSGGAGTDTQYF. The DNA of the CDR3 is TGTGCCAGCAGTGGGGGGGCGGGCACAGATACGCAGTATTTT. This chain joins TRBV27 and TRBJ2-3; maybe TRBD2 (7 bases). The CDR3 contains 14 residues. Germline-derived CDR1 and CDR2 are MNHEY and SMNVEV (reference sequence). The V end was cut by 5 bases, the J end by 1 base, with 10 bases between.

The genes are TRBV5-4 and TRBJ1-2; 10 bases are a match to TRBD1. Germline assignment: CDR1 SGHNT and CDR2 YYREEE (reference sequence). V dropped 4 bases and J dropped 8; count of bases not matched to a gene: 11. The CDR3 length is 15 residues. CDR3 coding DNA: TGTGCCAGCAGCCCTGGAACCGGGACAGGGGAAGGCTACACCTTC. Protein sequence: CASSPGTGTGEGYTF.

V and J are TRBV4-3 and TRBJ2-6; D is possibly TRBD1 (5 bases). The V end lost 4 bases, the J end lost 0 bases, and 7 bases lay between the germline ends. This CDR3 has 15 residues. Germline-derived CDR1 and CDR2 are LGHNA and YSLEER. CDR3: CASSLQVSGANVLTF. DNA of the CDR3: TGCGCCAGCAGCCTACAGGTCTCTGGGGCCAACGTCCTGACTTTC.

The chain carries TRBV5-4 and TRBJ2-1; no clear D. The CDR3 contains 16 residues. The germline V and J ends were trimmed by 0 bases and 1 base, with 11 bases remaining between them. CDR1 is SGHNT and CDR2 is YYREEE in the germline V gene (reference sequence). The CDR3 DNA reads as TGTGCCAGCAGCTTGGCCGACGGAGCGTCCTACAATGAGCAGTTCTTC. Protein product: CASSLADGASYNEQFF.

The rearrangement uses TRBV15 and TRBJ1-5; D uncertain. CDR1 is LNHNV, CDR2 YYDKDF, per germline (reference sequence). V was cut by 0 bases and J by 7 bases, with 10 bases left in between. The CDR3 has 14 amino acids. The CDR3 loop reads CATSRDLVLQPQHF. DNA for the CDR3: TGTGCCACCAGCAGAGATCTCGTCTTGCAGCCCCAGCATTTT.